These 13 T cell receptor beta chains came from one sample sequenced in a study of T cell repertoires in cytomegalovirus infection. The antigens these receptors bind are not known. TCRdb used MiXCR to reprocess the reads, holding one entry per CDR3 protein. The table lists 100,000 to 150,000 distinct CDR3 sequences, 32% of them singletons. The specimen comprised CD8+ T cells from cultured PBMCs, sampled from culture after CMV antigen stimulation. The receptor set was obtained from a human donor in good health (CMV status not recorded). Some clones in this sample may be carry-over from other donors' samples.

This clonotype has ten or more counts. The CDR3 nucleotides are TGTGAGACTAGCGGGGTAGGGGAGCAGTTCTTC. As protein: CETSGVGEQFF. The genes are TRBV6-1 and TRBJ2-1; 11 bases map to TRBD2. From germline, CDR1 is MNHNS and CDR2 SASEGT. This CDR3 contains 11 residues.

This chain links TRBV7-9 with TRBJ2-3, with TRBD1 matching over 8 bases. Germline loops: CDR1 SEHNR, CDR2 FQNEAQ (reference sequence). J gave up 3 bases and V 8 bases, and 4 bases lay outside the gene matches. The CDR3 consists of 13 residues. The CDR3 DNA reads TGTGCCAGCGAGGACAGGGTGACAGATACGCAGTATTTT. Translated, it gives CASEDRVTDTQYF.

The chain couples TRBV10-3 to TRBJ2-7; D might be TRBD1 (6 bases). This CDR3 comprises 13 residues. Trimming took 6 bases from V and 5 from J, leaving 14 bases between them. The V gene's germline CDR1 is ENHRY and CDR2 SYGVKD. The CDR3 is CAIRETGKDEQYF. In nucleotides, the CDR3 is TGTGCCATCAGGGAAACAGGGAAAGACGAGCAGTACTTC.

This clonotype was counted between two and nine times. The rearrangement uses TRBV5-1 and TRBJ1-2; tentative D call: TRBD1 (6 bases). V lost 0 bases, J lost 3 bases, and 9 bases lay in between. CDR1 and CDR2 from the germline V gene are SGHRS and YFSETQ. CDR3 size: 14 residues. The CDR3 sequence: CASSLGWTDYGYTF. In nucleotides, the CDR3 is TGCGCCAGCAGCTTGGGGTGGACAGACTATGGCTACACCTTC.

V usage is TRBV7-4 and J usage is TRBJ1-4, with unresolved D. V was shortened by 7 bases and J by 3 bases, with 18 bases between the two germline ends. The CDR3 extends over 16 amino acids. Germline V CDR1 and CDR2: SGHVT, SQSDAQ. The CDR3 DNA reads TGTGCCAGCACCCCCATGGGGAGGAATCCTAATGAAAAACTGTTTTTT. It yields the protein CASTPMGRNPNEKLFF.

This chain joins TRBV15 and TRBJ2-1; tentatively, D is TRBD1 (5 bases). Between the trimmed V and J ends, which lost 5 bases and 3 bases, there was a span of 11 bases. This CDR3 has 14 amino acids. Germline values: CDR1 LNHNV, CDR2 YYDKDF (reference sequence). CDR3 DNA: TGTGCCACCAGCTATCAGACAGTCTACAATGAGCAGTTCTTC. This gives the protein CATSYQTVYNEQFF. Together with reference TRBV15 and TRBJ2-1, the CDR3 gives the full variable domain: DAMVIQNPRYQVTQFGKPVTLSCSQTLNHNVMYWYQQKSSQAPKLLFHYYDKDFNNEADTPDNFQSRRPNTSFCFLDIRSPGLGDTAMYLCATSYQTVYNEQFFGPGTRLTVL.

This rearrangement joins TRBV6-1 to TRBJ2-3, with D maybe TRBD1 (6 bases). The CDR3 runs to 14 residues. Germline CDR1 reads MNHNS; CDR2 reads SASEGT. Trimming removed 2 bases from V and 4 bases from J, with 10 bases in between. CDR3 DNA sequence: TGTGCCAGCAGTGAAAGTCAGGGGCCAGATACGCAGTATTTT. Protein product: CASSESQGPDTQYF.

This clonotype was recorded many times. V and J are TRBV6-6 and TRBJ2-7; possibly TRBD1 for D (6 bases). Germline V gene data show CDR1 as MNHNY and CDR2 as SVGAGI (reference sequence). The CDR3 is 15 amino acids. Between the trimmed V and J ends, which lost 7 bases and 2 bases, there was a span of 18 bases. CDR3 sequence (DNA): TGTGCCAGCACTTATTCCGCCTCAGGGGCCTACGAGCAGTACTTC. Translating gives CASTYSASGAYEQYF.

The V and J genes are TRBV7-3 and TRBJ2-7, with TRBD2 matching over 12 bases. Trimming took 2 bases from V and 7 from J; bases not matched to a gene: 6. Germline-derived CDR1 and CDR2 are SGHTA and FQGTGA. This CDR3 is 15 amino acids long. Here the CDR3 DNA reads TGTGCCAGCAGCTTAGGACTAGCGGGGTCTCATGAGCAGTACTTC. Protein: CASSLGLAGSHEQYF.

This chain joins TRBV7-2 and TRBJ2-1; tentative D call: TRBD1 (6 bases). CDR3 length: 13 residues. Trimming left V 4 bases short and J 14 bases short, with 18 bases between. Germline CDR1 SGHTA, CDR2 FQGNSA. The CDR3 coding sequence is TGTGCCAGCAGCTCCGACGACTACTACAGGGAGTTCTTC. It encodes CASSSDDYYREFF.

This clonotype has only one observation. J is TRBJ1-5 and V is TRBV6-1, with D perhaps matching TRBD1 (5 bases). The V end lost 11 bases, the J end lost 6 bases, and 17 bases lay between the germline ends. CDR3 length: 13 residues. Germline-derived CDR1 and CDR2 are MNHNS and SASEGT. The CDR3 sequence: CALGQGVIQPQHF. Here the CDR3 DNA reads TGTGCCCTTGGGCAAGGGGTTATTCAGCCCCAGCATTTT.

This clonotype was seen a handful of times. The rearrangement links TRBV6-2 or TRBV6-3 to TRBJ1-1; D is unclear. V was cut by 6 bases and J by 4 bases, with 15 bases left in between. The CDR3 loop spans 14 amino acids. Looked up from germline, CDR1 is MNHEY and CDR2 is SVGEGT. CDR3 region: CASRDLTSITEAFF. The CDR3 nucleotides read TGTGCCAGCAGGGACCTTACGTCGATCACTGAAGCTTTCTTT.

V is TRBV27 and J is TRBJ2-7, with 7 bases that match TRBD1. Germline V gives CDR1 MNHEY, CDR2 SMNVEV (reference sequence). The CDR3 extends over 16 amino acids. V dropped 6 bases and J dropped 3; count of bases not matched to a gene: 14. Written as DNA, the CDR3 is TGTGCCAGCAGCAATAACCTTGGACAGGCTATCTACGAGCAGTACTTC. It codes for CASSNNLGQAIYEQYF.